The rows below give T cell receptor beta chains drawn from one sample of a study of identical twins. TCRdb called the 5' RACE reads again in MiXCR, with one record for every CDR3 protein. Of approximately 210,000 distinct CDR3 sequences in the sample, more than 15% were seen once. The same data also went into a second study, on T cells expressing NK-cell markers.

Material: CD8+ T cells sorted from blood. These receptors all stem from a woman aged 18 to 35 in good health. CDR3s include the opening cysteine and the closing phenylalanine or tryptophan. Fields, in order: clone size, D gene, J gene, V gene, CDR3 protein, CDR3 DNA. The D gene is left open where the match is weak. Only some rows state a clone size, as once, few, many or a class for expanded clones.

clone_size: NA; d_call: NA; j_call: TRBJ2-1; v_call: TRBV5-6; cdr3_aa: CASSFSADEQFF; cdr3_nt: TGTGCCAGCAGCTTTAGCGCGGATGAGCAGTTCTTC
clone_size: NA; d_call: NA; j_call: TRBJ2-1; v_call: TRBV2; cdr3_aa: CASIEGGAYNEQFF; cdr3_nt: TGTGCCAGCATTGAGGGGGGAGCCTACAATGAGCAGTTCTTC
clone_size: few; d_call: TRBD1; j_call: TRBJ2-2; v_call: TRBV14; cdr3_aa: CASSHPGQGNTGELFF; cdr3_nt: TGTGCCAGCAGCCATCCGGGACAGGGCAACACCGGGGAGCTGTTTTTT
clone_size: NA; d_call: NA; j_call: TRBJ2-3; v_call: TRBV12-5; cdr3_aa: CASGLRRDADTQYF; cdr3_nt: TGTGCTAGTGGTTTGAGACGGGACGCAGATACGCAGTATTTT
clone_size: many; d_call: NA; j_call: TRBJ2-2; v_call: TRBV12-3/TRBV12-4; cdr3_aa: CASSLGSGELFF; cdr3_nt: TGTGCCAGCAGTTTAGGGTCCGGGGAGCTGTTTTTT
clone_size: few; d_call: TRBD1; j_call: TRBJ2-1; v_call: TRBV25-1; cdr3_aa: CASRKDRANEQFF; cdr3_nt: TGTGCCAGCAGGAAGGACAGGGCCAATGAGCAGTTCTTC
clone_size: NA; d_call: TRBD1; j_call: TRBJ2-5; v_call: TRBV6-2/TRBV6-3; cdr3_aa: CASSPGTGDQETQYF; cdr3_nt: TGTGCCAGCAGTCCCGGGACAGGGGACCAAGAGACCCAGTACTTC
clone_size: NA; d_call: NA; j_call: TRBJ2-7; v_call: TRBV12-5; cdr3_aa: CASELMDGQYRTYEQYF; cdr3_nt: TGTGCTAGCGAACTAATGGACGGACAATACCGCACCTACGAGCAGTACTTC
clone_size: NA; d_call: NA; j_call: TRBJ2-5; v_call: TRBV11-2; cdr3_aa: CASTGQMETQYF; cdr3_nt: TGTGCCAGCACTGGACAGATGGAGACCCAGTACTTC
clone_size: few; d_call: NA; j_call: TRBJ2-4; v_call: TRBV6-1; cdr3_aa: CASRTLRGTKNIQYF; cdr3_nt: TGTGCCAGCAGGACCCTCAGGGGAACCAAAAACATTCAGTACTTC
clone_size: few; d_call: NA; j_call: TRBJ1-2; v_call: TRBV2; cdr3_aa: CASSRGGYTF; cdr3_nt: TGTGCCAGTTCCCGGGGTGGCTACACCTTC
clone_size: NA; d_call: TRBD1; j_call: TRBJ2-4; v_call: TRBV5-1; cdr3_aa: CASSLGDSQRPPLAKNIQYF; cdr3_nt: TGCGCCAGCAGCTTGGGGGACAGTCAAAGACCTCCCCTAGCCAAAAACATTCAGTACTTC
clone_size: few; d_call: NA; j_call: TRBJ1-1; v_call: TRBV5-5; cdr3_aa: CASSLLDTEAFF; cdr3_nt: TGTGCCAGCAGCTTGTTAGACACTGAAGCTTTCTTT
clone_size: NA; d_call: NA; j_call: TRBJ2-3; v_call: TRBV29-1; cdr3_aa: CSFRVGGLGHTQYF; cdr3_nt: TGCAGCTTTCGAGTGGGGGGTTTAGGGCATACGCAGTATTTT
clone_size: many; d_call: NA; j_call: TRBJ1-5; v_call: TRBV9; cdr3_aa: CASSTHSNQPQHF; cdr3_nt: TGTGCCAGCAGCACACATAGCAATCAGCCCCAGCATTTT
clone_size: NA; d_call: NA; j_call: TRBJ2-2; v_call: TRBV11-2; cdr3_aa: CASSGSGDTGELFF; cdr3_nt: TGTGCCAGCAGCGGGTCGGGAGACACCGGGGAGCTGTTTTTT
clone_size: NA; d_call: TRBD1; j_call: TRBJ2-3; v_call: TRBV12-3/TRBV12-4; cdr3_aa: CASCPGTVSTDTQYF; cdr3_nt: TGTGCCAGCTGTCCCGGGACAGTTAGCACAGATACGCAGTATTTT
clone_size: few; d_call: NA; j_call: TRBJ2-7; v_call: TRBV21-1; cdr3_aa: CAYRGQRLYEQYF; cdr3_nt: TGTGCCTATCGCGGACAGCGACTCTACGAGCAGTACTTC
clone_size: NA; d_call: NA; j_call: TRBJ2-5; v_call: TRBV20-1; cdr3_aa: CSARDHREGETQYF; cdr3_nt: TGCAGTGCTAGAGATCACAGGGAGGGAGAGACCCAGTACTTC
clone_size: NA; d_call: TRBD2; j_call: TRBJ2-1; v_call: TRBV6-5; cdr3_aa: CAAARLAGSNEQFF; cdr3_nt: TGTGCCGCAGCTAGACTAGCGGGGTCCAATGAGCAGTTCTTC
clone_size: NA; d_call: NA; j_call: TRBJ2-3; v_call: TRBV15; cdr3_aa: CATSRDSLVTDTQYF; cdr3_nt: TGTGCCACCAGCAGAGATTCACTAGTCACAGATACGCAGTATTTT
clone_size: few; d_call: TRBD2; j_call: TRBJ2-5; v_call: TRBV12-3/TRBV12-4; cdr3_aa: CASSFTGTSAQETQYF; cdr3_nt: TGTGCCAGCAGTTTTACCGGGACTAGCGCCCAAGAGACCCAGTACTTC
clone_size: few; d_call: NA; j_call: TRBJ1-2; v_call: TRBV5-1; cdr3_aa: CASSLAEGNYGYTF; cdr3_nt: TGCGCCAGCAGCTTGGCCGAGGGTAACTATGGCTACACCTTC
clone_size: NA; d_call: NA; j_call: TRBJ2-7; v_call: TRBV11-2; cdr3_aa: CASSSVSGDEQYF; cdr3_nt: TGTGCCAGCAGCTCCGTTTCCGGGGACGAGCAGTACTTC
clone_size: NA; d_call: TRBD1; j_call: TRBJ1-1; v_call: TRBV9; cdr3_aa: CASSVPQGMNTEAFF; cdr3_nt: TGTGCCAGCAGCGTTCCACAGGGGATGAACACTGAAGCTTTCTTT
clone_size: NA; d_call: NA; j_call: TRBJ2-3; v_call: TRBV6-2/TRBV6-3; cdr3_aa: CASSYSRDTQYF; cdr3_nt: TGTGCCAGCAGTTACTCGAGGGATACGCAGTATTTT
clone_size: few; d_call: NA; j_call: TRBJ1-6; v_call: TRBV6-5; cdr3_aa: CASSYSHVWDSPLHF; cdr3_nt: TGTGCCAGCAGTTACTCTCACGTGTGGGATTCACCCCTCCACTTT
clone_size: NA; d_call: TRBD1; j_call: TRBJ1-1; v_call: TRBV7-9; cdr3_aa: CASTGQALEAFF; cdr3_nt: TGTGCCAGCACCGGACAGGCGCTTGAAGCTTTCTTT
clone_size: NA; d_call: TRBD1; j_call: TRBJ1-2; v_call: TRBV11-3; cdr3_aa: CASSLTGDGYGYTF; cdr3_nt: TGTGCCAGCAGCTTGACAGGGGACGGCTATGGCTACACCTTC
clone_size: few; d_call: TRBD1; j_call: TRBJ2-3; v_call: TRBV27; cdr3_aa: CASSPPWDRGSTDTQYF; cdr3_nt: TGTGCCAGCAGTCCACCCTGGGACAGGGGGTCAACAGATACGCAGTATTTT
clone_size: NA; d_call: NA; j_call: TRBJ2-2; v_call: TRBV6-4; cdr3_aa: CASSDRYTGELFF; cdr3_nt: TGTGCCAGCAGTGACAGATACACCGGGGAGCTGTTTTTT
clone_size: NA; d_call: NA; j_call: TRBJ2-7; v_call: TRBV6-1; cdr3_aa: CASNLRGGNYEQYF; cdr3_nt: TGTGCCAGCAATCTGAGGGGCGGTAATTACGAGCAGTACTTC
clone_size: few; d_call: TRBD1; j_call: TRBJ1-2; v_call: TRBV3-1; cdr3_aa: CASNKGGQGGHGYTF; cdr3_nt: TGTGCCAGCAACAAAGGGGGACAGGGGGGCCATGGCTACACCTTC
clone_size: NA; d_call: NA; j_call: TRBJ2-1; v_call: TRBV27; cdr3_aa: CASSPDSNEQFF; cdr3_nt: TGTGCCAGCAGCCCGGACAGCAATGAGCAGTTCTTC
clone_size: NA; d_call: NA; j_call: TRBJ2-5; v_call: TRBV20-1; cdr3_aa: CSARTWAGHQETQYF; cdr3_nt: TGCAGTGCCCGAACGTGGGCGGGCCATCAAGAGACCCAGTACTTC
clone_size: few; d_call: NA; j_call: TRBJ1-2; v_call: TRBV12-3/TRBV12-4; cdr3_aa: CASSFGVGDYGYTF; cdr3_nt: TGTGCCAGCAGTTTCGGGGTTGGTGACTATGGCTACACCTTC
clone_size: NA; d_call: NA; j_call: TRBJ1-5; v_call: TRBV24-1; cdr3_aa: CATSDFWEDRQPQHF; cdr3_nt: TGTGCCACCAGTGATTTCTGGGAAGACAGGCAGCCCCAGCATTTT
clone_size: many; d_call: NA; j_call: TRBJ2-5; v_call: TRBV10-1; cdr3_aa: CASSESGRGGQETQYF; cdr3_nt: TGCGCCAGCAGTGAGTCTGGCAGGGGTGGCCAAGAGACCCAGTACTTC
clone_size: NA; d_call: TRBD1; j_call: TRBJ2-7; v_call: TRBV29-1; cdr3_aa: CSVADRVGYEQYF; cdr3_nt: TGCAGCGTTGCCGACAGGGTAGGCTACGAGCAGTACTTC
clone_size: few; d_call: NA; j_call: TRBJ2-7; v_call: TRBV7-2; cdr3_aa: CASSWVPSSYEQYF; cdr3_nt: TGTGCCAGCAGCTGGGTACCCAGCTCCTACGAGCAGTACTTC